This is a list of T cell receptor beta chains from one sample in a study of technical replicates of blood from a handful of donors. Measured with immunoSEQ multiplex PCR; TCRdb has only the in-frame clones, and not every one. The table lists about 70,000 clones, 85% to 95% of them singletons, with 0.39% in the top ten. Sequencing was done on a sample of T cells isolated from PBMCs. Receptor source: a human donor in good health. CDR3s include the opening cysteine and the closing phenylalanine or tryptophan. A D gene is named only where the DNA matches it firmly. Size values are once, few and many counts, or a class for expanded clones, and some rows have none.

CDR3 DNA: TGTGCCACCAGCAGAGGGACAGGGGAAGGAAACACCATATATTTT
CDR3 protein: CATSRGTGEGNTIYF
clone size: once
D gene: TRBD1
J gene: TRBJ1-3
V gene: TRBV15

CDR3 DNA: TGCGCCAGAACTCAGGGATTCAAAGACTCTGGAAACACCATATATTTT
CDR3 protein: CARTQGFKDSGNTIYF
clone size: -
D gene: -
J gene: TRBJ1-3
V gene: TRBV10-1

CDR3 DNA: TGTGCCAGCAGTTTAGACCTGACAGGCAATCAGCCCCAGCATTTT
CDR3 protein: CASSLDLTGNQPQHF
clone size: -
D gene: -
J gene: TRBJ1-5
V gene: TRBV28

CDR3 DNA: TGTGCCAGCAGCGTAGGTGATGGGGGGGGATACGAGCAGTACTTC
CDR3 protein: CASSVGDGGGYEQYF
clone size: -
D gene: TRBD2
J gene: TRBJ2-7
V gene: TRBV9

CDR3 DNA: TGTGCCAGCTCCCGAACAGGGGAAGATCAGCCCCAGCATTTT
CDR3 protein: CASSRTGEDQPQHF
clone size: -
D gene: TRBD1
J gene: TRBJ1-5
V gene: TRBV18

CDR3 DNA: TGTGCCAGCAGCTCGTTCGGGGGGAACCAAGAGACCCAGTACTTC
CDR3 protein: CASSSFGGNQETQYF
clone size: -
D gene: -
J gene: TRBJ2-5
V gene: TRBV12-1

CDR3 DNA: TGTGCCAGCAGCCAACCAAATACAGGTCCGAACACTGAAGCTTTCTTT
CDR3 protein: CASSQPNTGPNTEAFF
clone size: once
D gene: -
J gene: TRBJ1-1
V gene: TRBV5-4

CDR3 DNA: TGTGCCAGCAGCCCTTCCCCCGGGAATGAGCAGTTCTTC
CDR3 protein: CASSPSPGNEQFF
clone size: -
D gene: -
J gene: TRBJ2-1
V gene: TRBV9

CDR3 DNA: TGTGCCAGCAGCTTTACAGGGTACTACGAGCAGTACTTC
CDR3 protein: CASSFTGYYEQYF
clone size: -
D gene: -
J gene: TRBJ2-7
V gene: TRBV5-6

CDR3 DNA: TGTGCCAGTAGTAGACAGATCCTGCAAGAGACCCAGTACTTC
CDR3 protein: CASSRQILQETQYF
clone size: -
D gene: -
J gene: TRBJ2-5
V gene: TRBV19

CDR3 DNA: TGCAGCGTTGAAATAGCAGGGGCCAGGGGCTATACCGGGGAGCTGTTTTTT
CDR3 protein: CSVEIAGARGYTGELFF
clone size: -
D gene: -
J gene: TRBJ2-2
V gene: TRBV29-1

CDR3 DNA: TGTGCCAGCAGTTACCGCGTAAATACTGAAGCTTTCTTT
CDR3 protein: CASSYRVNTEAFF
clone size: -
D gene: -
J gene: TRBJ1-1
V gene: TRBV6-5

CDR3 DNA: TGTGCCAGTAGTCCTACAGGAAGGCGCACTGAAGCTTTCTTT
CDR3 protein: CASSPTGRRTEAFF
clone size: few
D gene: -
J gene: TRBJ1-1
V gene: TRBV19

CDR3 DNA: TGTGCCATACCGGGACTAGTGAACACCGGGGAGCTGTTTTTT
CDR3 protein: CAIPGLVNTGELFF
clone size: -
D gene: TRBD2
J gene: TRBJ2-2
V gene: TRBV5-4

CDR3 DNA: TGTGCCAGCAGTTTGTATAAATTGTTTCAGGGTGCAGGGAGGGCGAACACCGGGGAGCTGTTTTTT
CDR3 protein: CASSLYKLFQGAGRANTGELFF
clone size: -
D gene: TRBD2
J gene: TRBJ2-2
V gene: TRBV28

CDR3 DNA: TGTGCCTGGAGTAGGCCCGGGGGGCCCCAGCATTTT
CDR3 protein: CAWSRPGGPQHF
clone size: once
D gene: -
J gene: TRBJ1-5
V gene: TRBV30

CDR3 DNA: TGCGCCAGCAGCTTGAGGGGACAGGGGGGGTACGAGCAGTACTTC
CDR3 protein: CASSLRGQGGYEQYF
clone size: -
D gene: TRBD1
J gene: TRBJ2-7
V gene: TRBV5-1

CDR3 DNA: TGTGCCAGCAGCCAAGAACTAGCTAACGAGCAGTACTTC
CDR3 protein: CASSQELANEQYF
clone size: -
D gene: -
J gene: TRBJ2-7
V gene: TRBV14

CDR3 DNA: TGTGCCAGCAGTGAAGGGGCGGGAGCGACCTACGAGCAGTACTTC
CDR3 protein: CASSEGAGATYEQYF
clone size: -
D gene: TRBD2
J gene: TRBJ2-7
V gene: TRBV6-1

CDR3 DNA: TGTGCCAGCAGTTTAGGCGGGGTAGGGAATCAGCCCCAGCATTTT
CDR3 protein: CASSLGGVGNQPQHF
clone size: -
D gene: -
J gene: TRBJ1-5
V gene: TRBV28

CDR3 DNA: TGTGCCAGCAGCCGCAGCGGGGGGAACACCGGGGAGCTGTTTTTT
CDR3 protein: CASSRSGGNTGELFF
clone size: -
D gene: TRBD2
J gene: TRBJ2-2
V gene: TRBV7-8

CDR3 DNA: TGTGCCACCACGGATAGCGGGAGCTCGGATACGCAGTATTTT
CDR3 protein: CATTDSGSSDTQYF
clone size: -
D gene: TRBD2
J gene: TRBJ2-3
V gene: TRBV2

CDR3 DNA: TGCGCCAGCAGTGAAGGAGGGCCCTACAATGAGCAGTTCTTC
CDR3 protein: CASSEGGPYNEQFF
clone size: -
D gene: -
J gene: TRBJ2-1
V gene: TRBV10-2

CDR3 DNA: TGTGCCAGCAGCCCCCCCGAGGTGGTGACAGATACGCAGTATTTT
CDR3 protein: CASSPPEVVTDTQYF
clone size: -
D gene: -
J gene: TRBJ2-3
V gene: TRBV7-9

CDR3 DNA: TGTGCCAGCATACGGAGTGGGGCCAACGTCCTGACTTTC
CDR3 protein: CASIRSGANVLTF
clone size: -
D gene: -
J gene: TRBJ2-6
V gene: TRBV2

CDR3 DNA: TGTGCCAGCAGTTCTCGGTTTTCCGGAAACACCATATATTTT
CDR3 protein: CASSSRFSGNTIYF
clone size: -
D gene: -
J gene: TRBJ1-3
V gene: TRBV6-5

CDR3 DNA: TGTGCCAGCAGTTTTTACCCGGCAGGGGGCGCGGAAAAACTGTTTTTT
CDR3 protein: CASSFYPAGGAEKLFF
clone size: -
D gene: TRBD1
J gene: TRBJ1-4
V gene: TRBV27

CDR3 DNA: TGTGCCAGCAGCTCGCCCGCGGATACGCAGTATTTT
CDR3 protein: CASSSPADTQYF
clone size: -
D gene: -
J gene: TRBJ2-3
V gene: TRBV11-3

CDR3 DNA: TGTGCCAGCAGTGAAGCGCTTGGGACAGGGAACACCATATATTTT
CDR3 protein: CASSEALGTGNTIYF
clone size: -
D gene: TRBD1
J gene: TRBJ1-3
V gene: TRBV2

CDR3 DNA: TGTGCCAGCAGCTTAGCCCTCAATGAGCAGTTCTTC
CDR3 protein: CASSLALNEQFF
clone size: -
D gene: -
J gene: TRBJ2-1
V gene: TRBV7-2

CDR3 DNA: TGTGCCTGGAAGACTAGCGGCACAGATACGCAGTATTTT
CDR3 protein: CAWKTSGTDTQYF
clone size: -
D gene: TRBD2
J gene: TRBJ2-3
V gene: TRBV30

CDR3 DNA: TGTGCCAGCGGCGGCTACGAGCAGTACTTC
CDR3 protein: CASGGYEQYF
clone size: -
D gene: -
J gene: TRBJ2-7
V gene: TRBV28

CDR3 DNA: TGTGCCAGCACTAGCGGGAGGGCTTCAGATACGCAGTATTTT
CDR3 protein: CASTSGRASDTQYF
clone size: -
D gene: TRBD2
J gene: TRBJ2-3
V gene: TRBV6-5

CDR3 DNA: TGCAGCGCACTAGGACTCGGGGAGCTGTTTTTT
CDR3 protein: CSALGLGELFF
clone size: -
D gene: -
J gene: TRBJ2-2
V gene: TRBV29-1

CDR3 DNA: TGTGCCAGCAGTTTAGTAGCCAATGAGCAGTTCTTC
CDR3 protein: CASSLVANEQFF
clone size: -
D gene: -
J gene: TRBJ2-1
V gene: TRBV28

CDR3 DNA: TGTGCCAGCAGTTCCCTCCAACAGGGGAACACTGAAGCTTTCTTT
CDR3 protein: CASSSLQQGNTEAFF
clone size: -
D gene: -
J gene: TRBJ1-1
V gene: TRBV28

CDR3 DNA: TGTGCCAGCAGCCGAAGAGAGACTAGCGGCGAAGAGACCCAGTACTTC
CDR3 protein: CASSRRETSGEETQYF
clone size: -
D gene: TRBD2
J gene: TRBJ2-5
V gene: TRBV4-2

CDR3 DNA: TGTGCCAGTATCCCAACGCAGCGATACACAGATACGCAGTATTTT
CDR3 protein: CASIPTQRYTDTQYF
clone size: -
D gene: -
J gene: TRBJ2-3
V gene: TRBV19

CDR3 DNA: TGCGCCAGCAGCTTAAGGAGGCACTCAACTAATGAAAAACTGTTTTTT
CDR3 protein: CASSLRRHSTNEKLFF
clone size: -
D gene: -
J gene: TRBJ1-4
V gene: TRBV5-1

CDR3 DNA: TGTGCCAGTAGTAACGGAGGGGGCAATCAGCCCCAGCATTTT
CDR3 protein: CASSNGGGNQPQHF
clone size: once
D gene: -
J gene: TRBJ1-5
V gene: TRBV19

CDR3 DNA: TGTGCCAGCAGCTTTCTAGGAGGGCAAGAGACCCAGTACTTC
CDR3 protein: CASSFLGGQETQYF
clone size: -
D gene: -
J gene: TRBJ2-5
V gene: TRBV7-3

CDR3 DNA: TGTGCCAGCAGCTTAAGCGGGTCAATCACCGGGGAGCTGTTTTTT
CDR3 protein: CASSLSGSITGELFF
clone size: -
D gene: -
J gene: TRBJ2-2
V gene: TRBV7-3

CDR3 DNA: TGTGCCAGTACGCGCCGCGGAACCTACAATGAGCAGTTCTTC
CDR3 protein: CASTRRGTYNEQFF
clone size: -
D gene: -
J gene: TRBJ2-1
V gene: TRBV19

CDR3 DNA: TGTGCCAGCAGACCCGGGACAGGGACCTACGAGCAGTACTTC
CDR3 protein: CASRPGTGTYEQYF
clone size: -
D gene: TRBD1
J gene: TRBJ2-7
V gene: TRBV11-3

CDR3 DNA: TGTGCCAGCAGTGAAGAGTGGGTAGCGGGATTCACAGATACGCAGTATTTT
CDR3 protein: CASSEEWVAGFTDTQYF
clone size: -
D gene: TRBD2
J gene: TRBJ2-3
V gene: TRBV6-1

CDR3 DNA: TGCGCCAGCAGTGAGTTGGGTAGCGGGAGGACAGATACGCAGTATTTT
CDR3 protein: CASSELGSGRTDTQYF
clone size: -
D gene: TRBD2
J gene: TRBJ2-3
V gene: TRBV10-2

CDR3 DNA: TGTGCCTTAGGACAGCTTGGCTACACCTTC
CDR3 protein: CALGQLGYTF
clone size: -
D gene: -
J gene: TRBJ1-2
V gene: TRBV30

CDR3 DNA: TGCGCCAGCAGCCAAGGCGTCACCGGGGAGCTGTTTTTT
CDR3 protein: CASSQGVTGELFF
clone size: -
D gene: -
J gene: TRBJ2-2
V gene: TRBV4-1

CDR3 DNA: TGTGCCAGCAGCCAAGGACTAGCGGGAGAAGATACGCAGTATTTT
CDR3 protein: CASSQGLAGEDTQYF
clone size: -
D gene: TRBD2
J gene: TRBJ2-3
V gene: TRBV4-2

CDR3 DNA: TGTGCCAGCAGTTACCGACAGGGAAAAAGGAGGGGGGACACTGAAGCTTTCTTT
CDR3 protein: CASSYRQGKRRGDTEAFF
clone size: once
D gene: TRBD1
J gene: TRBJ1-1
V gene: TRBV27

CDR3 DNA: TGTGCCAGCAGCCCTAGCGGGAGCTCCTACAATGAGCAGTTCTTC
CDR3 protein: CASSPSGSSYNEQFF
clone size: -
D gene: TRBD2
J gene: TRBJ2-1
V gene: TRBV6-5

CDR3 DNA: TGTGCCAGTACCGCAGGGAGGGGGTTTACTCCGATGAACACTGAAGCTTTCTTT
CDR3 protein: CASTAGRGFTPMNTEAFF
clone size: -
D gene: -
J gene: TRBJ1-1
V gene: TRBV19

CDR3 DNA: TGCAGTTGGCATCTGGAGACCCAGTACTTC
CDR3 protein: CSWHLETQYF
clone size: -
D gene: -
J gene: TRBJ2-5
V gene: TRBV20-1

CDR3 DNA: TGTGCCAGCAGCGTATATGACAGCCTGAACACCATATATTTT
CDR3 protein: CASSVYDSLNTIYF
clone size: -
D gene: -
J gene: TRBJ1-3
V gene: TRBV9

CDR3 DNA: TGTGCCAGCAGCTTACTACTAGCGGGAGTAGAGCAGTTCTTC
CDR3 protein: CASSLLLAGVEQFF
clone size: once
D gene: TRBD2
J gene: TRBJ2-1
V gene: TRBV5-6

CDR3 DNA: TGCGTGAGGGTCTATGGCTACACCTTC
CDR3 protein: CVRVYGYTF
clone size: -
D gene: -
J gene: TRBJ1-2
V gene: TRBV23-1

CDR3 DNA: TGTGCCACCAGCAGGGCGTCGACAGATAACACTGAAGCTTTCTTT
CDR3 protein: CATSRASTDNTEAFF
clone size: -
D gene: -
J gene: TRBJ1-1
V gene: TRBV15

CDR3 DNA: TGTGCCAGCGGTCCGACAGGGTTAACAGATACGCAGTATTTT
CDR3 protein: CASGPTGLTDTQYF
clone size: -
D gene: TRBD1
J gene: TRBJ2-3
V gene: TRBV9

CDR3 DNA: TGTGCCAGCAGCGTCTATAGCGGATCGAGCTCCTACGAGCAGTACTTC
CDR3 protein: CASSVYSGSSSYEQYF
clone size: -
D gene: -
J gene: TRBJ2-7
V gene: TRBV9

CDR3 DNA: TGTGCCAGCAGCTTTTTCCTTGACAGAATAAATCAGCCCCAGCATTTT
CDR3 protein: CASSFFLDRINQPQHF
clone size: -
D gene: -
J gene: TRBJ1-5
V gene: TRBV5-6